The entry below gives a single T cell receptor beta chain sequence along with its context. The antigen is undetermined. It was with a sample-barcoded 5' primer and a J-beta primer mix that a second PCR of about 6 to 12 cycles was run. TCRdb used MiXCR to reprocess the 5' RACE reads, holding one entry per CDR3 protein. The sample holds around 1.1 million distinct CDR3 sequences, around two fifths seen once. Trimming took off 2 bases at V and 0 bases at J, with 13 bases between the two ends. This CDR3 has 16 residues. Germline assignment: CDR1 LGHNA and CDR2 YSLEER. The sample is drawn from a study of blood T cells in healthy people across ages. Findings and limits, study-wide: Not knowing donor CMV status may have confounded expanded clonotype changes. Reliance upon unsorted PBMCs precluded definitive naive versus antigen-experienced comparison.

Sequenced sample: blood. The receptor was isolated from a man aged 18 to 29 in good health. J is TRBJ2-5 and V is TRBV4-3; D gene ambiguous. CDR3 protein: CASSQPFGLYQETQYF. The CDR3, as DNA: TGCGCCAGCAGCCAACCTTTCGGTTTGTACCAAGAGACCCAGTACTTC.